This T cell receptor beta chain emerged from a study of cytomegalovirus exposure and HLA in healthy donors (dated by TCRdb to 2017 to 2019). Study-wide context: In an earlier analysis of several hundred of the donors, about 270 Gb of sequence data and roughly 100 million unique TCR beta sequences from about 190 million T cells were reported. An early release covering 550 to 650 HLA-typed donors comprised about 310 gigabases of sequencing data and tens of millions of unique TCR sequences. Of the approximately 370 genotyped donors, 70% to 90% were placed in the genetic ancestry cluster associated with self-reported Caucasian donors. The study aimed to test whether cataloging public T cell receptors could reveal signatures of past pathogen exposure. The T cell repertoires of 700 or so subjects were profiled by immunosequencing and related to cytomegalovirus serostatus. Along with the approximately 700-subject first cohort, a separate validation cohort of over a hundred different subjects was used. The study combined high-throughput TCR immunosequencing, statistical association of individual TCRs with disease status, and machine learning to predict cytomegalovirus infection status. In a later analysis, previously published TCR beta repertoires from some 640 donors were re-analyzed and high-resolution HLA genotyping was added so that TCR occurrence patterns could be studied. In the later analysis, no new phenotypic data were used to find candidate immune exposures; instead, reliance was placed on TCR beta sequences and their occurrence across donors. In an earlier analysis of roughly 540 of the donors, high-throughput TCR beta sequencing was used to judge whether each TCR beta V gene segment behaved as functional or pseudogenic. Alongside the repertoire data, information on donor age, sex, ethnicity and CMV serostatus was compiled. A later genetic analysis took genome-wide SNP genotypes for about 55% of the roughly 700 donors and used that subset as a discovery cohort. Every discovery cohort repertoire had been produced on one sequencing platform. HLA typing covered class I and class II loci at four-digit resolution. Typing coverage varied by locus: 629-630 donors for A, B, C, DRB1 and DQB1; 522 for DQA1; approximately 610 for DPA1; some 470 for DPB1. Roughly five DR-DQ haplotypes were treated as single units for association and clustering because of strong linkage in the cohort. On average, 235,054 unique TCR beta nucleotide sequences were sequenced per donor among about 400 genotyped donors of the cohort, with around 19% of those sequences being non-productive.

The cohort consisted of 650 to 700 healthy bone marrow donors. All cohort members were sampled while nominally healthy, although unrecorded immune exposures were likely present. The donor was CMV seronegative and belonged to the group of 352 seronegative cohort members. Every donor gave a peripheral blood sample, and the peripheral blood mononuclear cells from that sample were used for TCR beta sequencing. Genomic DNA extraction from the blood cell samples was performed with the Qiagen DNeasy Blood Extraction Kit. Measured from the cysteine to the phenylalanine, the CDR3 is 16 residues long. Only the CDR3 DNA stays, 48 bases, in frame from base 1. V sheds 2 bases and J sheds 1 base, leaving 12 bases between their ends. CDR1 and CDR2 are drawn from the germline V gene: MDHEN, SYDVKM. For this clone: There is no known antigen for this receptor. No much larger clone is present one base from it, and per-base qualities are unavailable.

Receptors were amplified or captured by the immunoSEQ multiplex PCR assay. For the multiplex PCR, a mixture combining 60 forward primers for TCR Vbeta segments and 13 reverse primers for TCR Jbeta segments was used. The CDR3 region of rearranged TCR beta genes was amplified from genomic DNA with a multiplex PCR assay. Amplified TCR beta libraries were sequenced as 87-base-pair reads on the Illumina HiSeq System. The published analysis was carried out like this. In a later analysis, roughly 80 million unique TCR beta chains were counted across the 690 or so repertoires, and roughly 11 million of these chains were shared by at least two donors. A nearest-neighbor algorithm error-corrected the raw reads and collapsed the reads into unique sequences, merging closely related sequences to remove PCR and sequencing errors. CDR3 sequences were aligned to IMGT reference sequences to assign V, D and J gene segments. Each retained sequence needed at least a six-nucleotide match to both a V gene segment and a J gene segment. Rearrangements were called productive when the CDR3 lacked stop codons and stayed in frame with V and J; all others were non-productive. Following IMGT convention, CDR3 was defined as the stretch from the second conserved V-encoded cysteine to the conserved J-encoded phenylalanine. The earlier analysis of approximately 500 of the donors excluded sequences that lacked an unambiguous match to a single V gene segment. In an earlier analysis of some 590 of the donors, a V segment was called functional when productive rearrangements were above 56.7%, and segregating when the standard deviation between donors exceeded 5%. A statistical classification framework was built for diagnosing cytomegalovirus status from the catalog of TCR beta chain sequences. In a later analysis, TCR nucleotide sequences were compared against IMGT/GENE-DB human TR gene sequences so that V and J genes could be assigned. Using the TCRdist pipeline, a later analysis assigned CDR3 sequences along with most-parsimonious VDJ recombination scenarios. A later analysis defined each TCR beta chain by its CDR3 amino acid sequence plus V-gene family, and excluded reads lacking a unique V-gene family. A later analysis removed 450 to 600 highly shared, low-generation-probability nucleotide sequences to deal with suspected cross-contamination and a sequencing artifact. A later analysis calculated a clonal expansion index for each public chain from normalized within-repertoire ranks of inferred template counts. In a later analysis, generation probabilities were computed using a VDJ recombination model fitted to out-of-frame rearrangements, and the results were checked against IGoR. A later analysis scored TCR-TCR, TCR-HLA and TCR-CMV co-occurrence with hypergeometric tests, applying a repertoire-size bias correction to TCR pairs. In a later analysis, false discovery rates were estimated by permuting HLA or CMV assignments 20 times. In a later analysis, co-occurring TCRs were grouped using DBSCAN, and TCRdist sequence similarity was added for clustering within HLA-allele-positive subsets. For co-occurrence clustering, repertoires with fewer than 30,000 or more than 120,000 public chains were excluded, along with roughly 5 repertoires with anomalous nucleotide sharing. TCRdb's version of the immuneACCESS table is confined to in-frame rearrangements and falls short of the full clone set. An unresolved V gene accounts for under half of the shortfall where checked; the remainder is of unknown origin. V and J calls and clone size come straight from that table; D and trimming were deduced from the DNA. The table for this sample lists 75,000 to 95,000 clones; nearly 70% of them were counted only once. Approximately 2.9% of the sample comes from the top ten.

Paper-wide results and their limitations: In a later genetic analysis, a missense DCLRE1C variant was associated with V-gene and J-gene trimming of TCR beta chains, and the association was replicated in an independent cohort. The only immune exposure information available for the cohort was CMV serostatus. Most TCR sequences were observed very rarely across donors, whereas some public TCRs were present in many individuals. According to a later analysis, TCR association rates differed among HLA loci, with DRB1 alleles showing the most associated TCRs and HLA-C alleles showing the fewest. The authors suggested that the approach could potentially be generalized to other disease states and immunological phenotypes. At a false discovery rate of 0.05, a later analysis linked under 20,000 TCR beta sequences to specific HLA alleles. A cluster of highly shared sequence variants was judged likely to represent a technical artifact of the sequencing pipeline. A later analysis reported that several top co-occurrence clusters appeared linked to parvovirus B19, influenza, CMV and Epstein-Barr virus. The 87-base-pair reads could not distinguish some IMGT-functional V segments, including TRBV6-2 and TRBV6-3, so those segments were excluded. A further reported finding was that TCR beta sequences accurately predicted the HLA-A and HLA-B alleles for most subjects in the first cohort. HLA typing was unavailable for some donors at each locus, so association tests used only the typed subset. Because counts were too low, roughly 18 rarely observed V segments, including chromosome 9 orphons, were left out of the earlier analysis of roughly 600 of the donors. Cytomegalovirus status was reported to be diagnosed by the classifier with high specificity and sensitivity in both the original and validation cohorts. In vitro tests confirmed that a few of the cytomegalovirus-associated TCR beta chains recognize cytomegalovirus antigens. When HLA alleles, especially DR and DQ, strongly co-occurred, TCR associations were difficult to assign to individual alleles. This cohort had only TCR beta chains sequenced, and the lack of alpha or paired-chain data limited which features could be detected. A later analysis found that HLA-associated TCR beta chains were more clonally expanded and had lower generation probabilities than equally common non-associated chains. Linkage disequilibrium might explain the correlated functional status among segregating V segments, but an unknown experimental factor could not be excluded. In an earlier analysis of approximately 590 of the donors, most TCR beta V segments appeared in productive rearrangements about 87% or about 30% of the time, broadly matching IMGT annotations. The study gave a list of 150 to 200 TCR beta chains associated with cytomegalovirus. A later genetic analysis reported fewer N-insertions in productive TCRs among donors in an Asian-associated ancestry cluster than the approximately 670-donor mean. According to a later analysis, most CMV-associated TCR beta chains appeared to be HLA-restricted, and the HLA associations seemed to be driven largely by CMV exposure. Sequencing depth was assumed to be roughly uniform across donors in the presence/absence analyses, though that assumption may not hold.

The clonotype was recovered from a man in his fifties in good health and CMV-seronegative. Input material: PBMCs. The V gene is TRBV28 and the J gene is TRBJ1-5; TRBD1 is a weak D gene call, 6 bases matching. The sequenced DNA is TGTGCCAGCAGTTTAATAGGGGGTCAAAGCAATCAGCCCCAGCATTTT. It codes for CASSLIGGQSNQPQHF.